This T cell receptor (beta chain) came from a study of long-term antiretroviral therapy in people with HIV. Every sample had roughly 1-11 million cryopreserved PBMC in it before DNA extraction. The ends were cut back, 0 bases at V and 5 bases at J, with 18 bases in the middle. The CDR3 runs to 17 residues. Per the germline V gene, CDR1 is LGHNT and CDR2 is FRNRAP. A v3.0 immunoSEQ assay was performed at survey level. Assay used: immunoSEQ multiplex PCR; TCRdb lists only in-frame clones, some missing. The repertoire holds some 24,000 clones, 87% seen once, with 8.7% in the top ten. The sequence was collected from a man aged 50-59 years with HIV. Sequencing was performed on unsorted PBMCs, taken 1.8 years before starting antiretroviral therapy. The rearrangement uses TRBV12-5 and TRBJ2-3; the D is unclear. CDR3 DNA: TGTGCTAGTGGTTTGGTACGATCACAGATACGTTTAGATACGCAGTATTTT. Encoded protein: CASGLVRSQIRLDTQYF.